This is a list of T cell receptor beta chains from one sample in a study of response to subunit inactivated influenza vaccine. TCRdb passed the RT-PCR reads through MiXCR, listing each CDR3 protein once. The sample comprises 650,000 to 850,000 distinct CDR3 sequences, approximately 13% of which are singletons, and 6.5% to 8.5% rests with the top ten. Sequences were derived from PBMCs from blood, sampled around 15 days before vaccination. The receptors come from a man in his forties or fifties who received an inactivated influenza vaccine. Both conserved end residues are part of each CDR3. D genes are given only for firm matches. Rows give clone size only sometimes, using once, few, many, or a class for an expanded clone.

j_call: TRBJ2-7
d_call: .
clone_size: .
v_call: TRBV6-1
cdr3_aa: CASSELGSYEQYF
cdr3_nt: TGTGCCAGCAGTGAATTAGGCTCCTACGAGCAGTACTTC

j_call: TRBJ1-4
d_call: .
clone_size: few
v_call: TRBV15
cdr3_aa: CATSSRGSVEKLFF
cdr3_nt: TGTGCCACCAGCAGCAGGGGCTCTGTTGAAAAACTGTTTTTT

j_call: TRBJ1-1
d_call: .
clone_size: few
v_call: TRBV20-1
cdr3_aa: CSADSILKEAFF
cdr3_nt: TGCAGTGCCGACTCCATCTTGAAAGAAGCTTTCTTT

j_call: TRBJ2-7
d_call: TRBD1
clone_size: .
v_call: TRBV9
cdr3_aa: CASSVGQGGLYEQYF
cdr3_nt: TGTGCCAGCAGCGTAGGCCAAGGGGGCCTCTACGAGCAGTACTTC

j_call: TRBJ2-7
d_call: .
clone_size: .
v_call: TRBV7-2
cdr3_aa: CASSLGISEAYEQYF
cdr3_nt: TGTGCCAGCAGCTTAGGAATTAGCGAGGCCTACGAGCAGTACTTC

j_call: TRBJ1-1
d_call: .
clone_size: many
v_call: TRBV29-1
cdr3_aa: CSVRQANTEAFF
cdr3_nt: TGCAGCGTTAGACAGGCGAACACTGAAGCTTTCTTT

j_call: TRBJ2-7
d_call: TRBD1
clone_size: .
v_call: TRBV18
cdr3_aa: CASSRDRGDEQYF
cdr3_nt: TGTGCCAGCTCACGGGACAGGGGTGACGAGCAGTACTTC

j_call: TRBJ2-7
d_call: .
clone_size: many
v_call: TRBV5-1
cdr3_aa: CASSSQGGRGDYEQYF
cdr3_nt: TGCGCCAGCAGCTCCCAAGGAGGCAGGGGAGACTACGAGCAGTACTTC

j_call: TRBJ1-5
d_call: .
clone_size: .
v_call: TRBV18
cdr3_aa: CASSFTGTGSGQPQHF
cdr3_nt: TGTGCCAGCTCGTTTACCGGGACCGGCAGCGGGCAGCCCCAGCATTTT

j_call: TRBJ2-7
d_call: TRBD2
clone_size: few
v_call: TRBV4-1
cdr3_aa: CASSLRLAGTSYEQYF
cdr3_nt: TGCGCCAGCAGCCTTCGACTAGCGGGGACCTCCTACGAGCAGTACTTC

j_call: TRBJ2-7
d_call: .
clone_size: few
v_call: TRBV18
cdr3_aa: CASSPNSGPGEQYF
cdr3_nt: TGTGCCAGCTCACCGAACTCAGGCCCCGGGGAGCAGTACTTC

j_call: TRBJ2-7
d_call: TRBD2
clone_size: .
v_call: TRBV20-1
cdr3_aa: CSARETAGGPYEQYF
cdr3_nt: TGCAGTGCTAGAGAGACGGCGGGAGGGCCCTACGAGCAGTACTTC

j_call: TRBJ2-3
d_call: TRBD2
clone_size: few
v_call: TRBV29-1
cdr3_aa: CSARPGTSGNTQYF
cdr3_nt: TGCAGCGCCCGACCCGGGACTAGCGGGAATACGCAGTATTTT

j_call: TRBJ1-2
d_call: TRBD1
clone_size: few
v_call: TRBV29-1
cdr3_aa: CSGDSTGGDYGYTF
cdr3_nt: TGCAGCGGTGACTCTACAGGGGGCGACTATGGCTACACCTTC

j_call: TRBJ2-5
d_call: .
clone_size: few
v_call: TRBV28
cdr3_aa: CASSLQTGIQETQYF
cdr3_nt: TGTGCCAGCAGCCTCCAAACCGGGATACAAGAGACCCAGTACTTC

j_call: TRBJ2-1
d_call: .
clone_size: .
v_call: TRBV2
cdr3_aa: CAFSLDGLRSSYNEQFF
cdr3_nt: TGTGCCTTCAGTTTAGATGGACTCCGGAGCTCCTACAATGAGCAGTTCTTC

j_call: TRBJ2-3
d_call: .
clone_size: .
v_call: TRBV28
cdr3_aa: CASSFVGGKYTQYF
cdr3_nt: TGTGCCAGCAGTTTTGTAGGGGGGAAATATACGCAGTATTTT

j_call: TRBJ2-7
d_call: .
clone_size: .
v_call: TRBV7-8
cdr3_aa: CASSLPVRYEQYF
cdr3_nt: TGTGCCAGCAGCTTACCCGTCCGGTACGAGCAGTACTTC

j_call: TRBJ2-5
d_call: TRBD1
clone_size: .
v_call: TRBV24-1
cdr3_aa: CATSEEGQGPQETQYF
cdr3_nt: TGTGCCACCAGTGAGGAGGGACAGGGACCGCAAGAGACCCAGTACTTC

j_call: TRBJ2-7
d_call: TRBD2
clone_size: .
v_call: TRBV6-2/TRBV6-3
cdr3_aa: CASSYSSGRTEQYF
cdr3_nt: TGTGCCAGCAGTTACTCTAGCGGGAGAACGGAGCAGTACTTC

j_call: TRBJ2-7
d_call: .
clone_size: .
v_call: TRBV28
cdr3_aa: CAAEGLRSYEQYF
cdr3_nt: TGTGCCGCGGAGGGACTTAGATCCTACGAGCAGTACTTC

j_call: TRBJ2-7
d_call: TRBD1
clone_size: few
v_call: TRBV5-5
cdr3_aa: CASSFLKGQGDYEQYF
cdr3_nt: TGTGCCAGCAGCTTTCTTAAGGGACAGGGTGACTACGAGCAGTACTTC

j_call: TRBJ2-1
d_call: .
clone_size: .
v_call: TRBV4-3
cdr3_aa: CASSQGLVNEQFF
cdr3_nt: TGCGCCAGCAGCCAAGGACTAGTCAATGAGCAGTTCTTC

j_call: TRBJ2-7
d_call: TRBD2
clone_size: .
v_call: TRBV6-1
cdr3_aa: CASSETPRGALYEQYF
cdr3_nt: TGTGCCAGCAGTGAAACGCCGCGGGGGGCTCTCTACGAGCAGTACTTC

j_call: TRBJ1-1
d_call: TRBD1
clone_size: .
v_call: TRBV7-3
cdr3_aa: CASSLTGGTGATEAFF
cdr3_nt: TGTGCCAGCAGCTTAACCGGTGGGACAGGGGCCACTGAAGCTTTCTTT

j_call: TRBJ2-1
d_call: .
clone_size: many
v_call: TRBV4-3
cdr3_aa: CASSNKIGTRDTNEQFF
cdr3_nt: TGCGCCAGCAGCAACAAGATCGGAACCCGAGATACCAATGAGCAGTTCTTC

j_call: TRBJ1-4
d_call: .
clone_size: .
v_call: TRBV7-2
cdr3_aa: CASSLAWGREKLFF
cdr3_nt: TGTGCCAGCAGCTTAGCGTGGGGGCGCGAAAAACTGTTTTTT

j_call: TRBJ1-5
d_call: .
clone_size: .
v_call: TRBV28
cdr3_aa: CASSRQVLEPQHF
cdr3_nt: TGTGCCAGCAGTAGACAGGTTTTGGAGCCCCAGCATTTT

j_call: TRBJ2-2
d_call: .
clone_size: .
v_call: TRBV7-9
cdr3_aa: CASSRTLGELFF
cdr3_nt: TGTGCCAGCAGCCGGACACTCGGGGAGCTGTTTTTT

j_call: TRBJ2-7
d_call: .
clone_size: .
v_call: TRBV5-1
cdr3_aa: CASSLSGDVYEQYF
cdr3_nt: TGCGCCAGCAGCTTGAGCGGAGACGTATACGAGCAGTACTTC

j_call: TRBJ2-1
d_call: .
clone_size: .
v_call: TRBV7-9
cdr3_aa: CASSMPGAYNEQFF
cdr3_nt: TGTGCCAGCAGCATGCCCGGGGCCTACAATGAGCAGTTCTTC

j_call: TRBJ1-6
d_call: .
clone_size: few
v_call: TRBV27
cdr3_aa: CASSFRMNSPLHF
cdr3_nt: TGTGCCAGCAGTTTTAGGATGAATTCACCCCTCCACTTT

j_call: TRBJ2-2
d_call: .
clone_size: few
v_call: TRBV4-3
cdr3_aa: CASSQDVTITGELFF
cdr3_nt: TGCGCCAGCAGCCAAGACGTGACAATCACCGGGGAGCTGTTTTTT

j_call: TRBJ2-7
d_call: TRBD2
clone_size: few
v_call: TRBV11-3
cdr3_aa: CASSPAGAPNEQYF
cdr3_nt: TGTGCCAGCAGCCCCGCGGGAGCCCCCAACGAGCAGTACTTC